Below, one TCR beta chain is given with its context. V lost 6 bases and J lost 8, with 16 bases in between. The CDR3 covers 13 residues. The germline V gene encodes CDR1 MNHEY and CDR2 SVGAGI. PCR involved 60 Vbeta and 13 Jbeta primers. TCRdb's table, derived via immunoSEQ multiplex PCR, lists solely in-frame clones and lacks some. Among 200,000 or so clones listed, 81% were seen once. The sample belongs to a study of cytomegalovirus exposure and HLA in healthy donors. The rearrangement uses TRBV6-5 and TRBJ1-1; D possibly corresponds to TRBD1 (6 bases). The sequenced material came from PBMCs. This sequence originates from a middle-aged man in good health and CMV-seronegative. CDR3 DNA: TGTGCCAGCAGCCCGGGGGGGGCCCGGGAAGCTTTCTTT. It is translated as CASSPGGAREAFF.